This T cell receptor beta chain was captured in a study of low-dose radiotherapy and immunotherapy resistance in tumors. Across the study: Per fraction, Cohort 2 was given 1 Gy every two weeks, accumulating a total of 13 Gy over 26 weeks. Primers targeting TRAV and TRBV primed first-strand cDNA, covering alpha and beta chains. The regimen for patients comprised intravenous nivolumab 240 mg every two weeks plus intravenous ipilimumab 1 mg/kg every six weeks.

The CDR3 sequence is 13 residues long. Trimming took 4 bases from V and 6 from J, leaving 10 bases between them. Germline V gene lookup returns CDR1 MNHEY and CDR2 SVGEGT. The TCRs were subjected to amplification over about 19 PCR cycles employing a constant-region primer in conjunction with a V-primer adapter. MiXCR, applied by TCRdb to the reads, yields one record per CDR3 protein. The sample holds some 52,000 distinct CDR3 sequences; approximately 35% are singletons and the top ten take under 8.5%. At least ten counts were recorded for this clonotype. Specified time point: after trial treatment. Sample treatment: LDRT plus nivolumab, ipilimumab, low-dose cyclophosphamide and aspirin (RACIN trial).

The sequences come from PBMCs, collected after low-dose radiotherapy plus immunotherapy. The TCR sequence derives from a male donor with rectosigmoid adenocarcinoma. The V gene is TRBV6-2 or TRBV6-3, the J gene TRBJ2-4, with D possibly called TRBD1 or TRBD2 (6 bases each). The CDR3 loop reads CASSFGGGNIQYF. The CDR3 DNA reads TGTGCCAGCAGTTTCGGGGGCGGAAACATTCAGTACTTC.